The 16 T cell receptor beta chains reported below all come from one sample, sequenced in a study of response to subunit inactivated influenza vaccine. A single record per CDR3 protein comes from TCRdb applying MiXCR to the RT-PCR reads. The data show hundreds of thousands of distinct CDR3 sequences, roughly 14% seen once. The sample was PBMCs from blood, taken 14 to 15 days before vaccination. The receptors were gathered from a man aged 45-65 years who received an inactivated influenza vaccine.

The chain employs TRBV24-1 and TRBJ2-6, with unresolved D. The length of the CDR3 is 15 residues. Germline V gives CDR1 KGHDR, CDR2 SFDVKD. Deletions cut 3 bases from V and 0 bases from J, with 5 bases between. The CDR3 sequence: CATSDKASGANVLTF. Written as DNA, the CDR3 is TGTGCCACCAGTGATAAGGCCTCTGGGGCCAACGTCCTGACTTTC.

V usage is TRBV3-1 and J usage is TRBJ1-2; D is ambiguous. Germline lookup yields CDR1 LGHDT and CDR2 YNNKEL (reference sequence). V shed 5 bases and J shed 0 bases, with 10 bases lying between them. The CDR3 contains 14 residues. The DNA of the CDR3 is TGTGCCAGCAGCGAACAGTACCCTAACTATGGCTACACCTTC. It codes for CASSEQYPNYGYTF.

The sample holds a few counts of this clonotype. The chain uses TRBV6-2 or TRBV6-3 and TRBJ2-1; 8 positions agree with TRBD2. This CDR3 is built from 15 residues. From germline, CDR1 is MNHEY and CDR2 SVGEGT. V lost 5 bases to trimming and J lost 6 bases; unmatched junction nucleotides: 9. DNA of the CDR3: TGTGCCAGCAGTCCATTAGCGGGATGGGGCAATGAGCAGTTCTTC. It specifies CASSPLAGWGNEQFF.

This clonotype was observed a few times. The chain uses TRBV28 and TRBJ2-3; 9 bases match TRBD1. The length of the CDR3 is 18 residues. Germline loops: CDR1 MDHEN, CDR2 SYDVKM. The V segment lost 3 bases and the J segment 4 bases; nucleotides outside the gene matches: 14. The CDR3 coding sequence is TGTGCCAGCAGTTTTTACGTAATGGGACAGGGAAGCGCAGATACGCAGTATTTT. Translation: CASSFYVMGQGSADTQYF.

This clonotype has at least ten counts. The chain is built from TRBV6-2 or TRBV6-3 and TRBJ2-7, with 12 bases fitting TRBD2. The CDR3 runs 16 residues. After removal of 7 bases from V and 4 bases from J, the junction contained 11 bases not matched to a gene. Germline CDR1 is MNHEY and CDR2 is SVGEGT. CDR3 in amino acids: CASNGRTTSGSYEQYF. The CDR3 DNA reads as TGTGCCAGCAATGGCCGCACGACTAGCGGGAGTTACGAGCAGTACTTC.

The chain recombines TRBV30 with TRBJ1-1; no firm D call. This CDR3 has 13 amino acids. The germline V and J ends were trimmed by 3 bases and 0 bases, with 8 bases remaining between them. Germline V gives CDR1 GTSNPN, CDR2 SVGIG (reference sequence). The CDR3 reads CAWRAQVNTEAFF. CDR3 nucleotide sequence: TGTGCCTGGAGGGCGCAGGTGAACACTGAAGCTTTCTTT.

The chain is built from TRBV7-9 and TRBJ2-3; TRBD2 matches 9 bases. Per the germline V gene, CDR1 is SEHNR and CDR2 is FQNEAQ (reference sequence). The CDR3 extends over 17 amino acids. Trimming at V came to 5 bases and at J to 3 bases, leaving 12 bases not matched to a gene. The CDR3 nucleotides read TGTGCCAGCAGCCGACGGAGGATAGCGGGAGTAACAGATACGCAGTATTTT. Translating it yields CASSRRRIAGVTDTQYF.

This clonotype was observed a few times. The chain carries TRBV7-8 and TRBJ2-2, with D perhaps TRBD1 (6 bases). The CDR3 covers 15 residues. Germline V CDR1 and CDR2: SGHVS, FQNEAQ. V dropped 3 bases and J dropped 4 bases, with 12 bases sitting between them. The CDR3 nucleotides read TGTGCCAGCAGCTTTGACACAGGGAGCACCGGGGAGCTGTTTTTT. Protein sequence: CASSFDTGSTGELFF.

The sample holds many counts of this clonotype. This chain uses TRBV12-3 or TRBV12-4 with TRBJ1-1, with TRBD1 matching 8 bases. V gave up 5 bases and J gave up 2 bases; unmatched junction bases: 13. CDR3 size: 17 residues. CDR3 in amino acids: CASSTRPGTGDNTEAFF. The CDR3 DNA sequence: TGTGCCAGCAGTACCCGTCCCGGGACAGGCGATAACACTGAAGCTTTCTTT.

This clonotype has a count of ten or more. The rearrangement uses TRBV5-1 and TRBJ2-3; D remains ambiguous. Trimming shortened V by 7 bases and J by 1 base, and 13 bases separated the two germline ends. The CDR3 has 14 amino acids. The germline V gene has CDR1 SGHRS and CDR2 YFSETQ. The CDR3 DNA reads as TGCGCCAGCGCCTCCGGGCAGGGCACAGATACGCAGTATTTT. This encodes CASASGQGTDTQYF.

This clonotype was seen many times. The V gene is TRBV12-5, the J gene TRBJ2-1; TRBD1 aligns across 8 bases. The germline V gene encodes CDR1 LGHNT and CDR2 FRNRAP. Trimming at V came to 6 bases and at J to 9 bases, leaving 13 bases not matched to a gene. This CDR3 region has 15 residues. The CDR3 DNA is TGTGCTAGTGGCCCGACAGGGGCGAAAGTTTTTGAGCAGTTCTTC. Its translation: CASGPTGAKVFEQFF.

The V gene is TRBV4-3, the J gene TRBJ2-7; weak D call: TRBD1 (5 bases). CDR3 length: 15 residues. Looked up from germline, CDR1 is LGHNA and CDR2 is YSLEER. V lost 3 bases and J 0 bases, leaving 12 bases between the germline ends. CDR3 residues: CASSQYRSDSYEQYF. Here the CDR3 DNA reads TGCGCCAGCAGCCAGTACAGGTCCGACTCCTACGAGCAGTACTTC.

The table lists this clonotype with a few counts. V usage is TRBV5-1 and J usage is TRBJ1-1; D remains ambiguous. The germline V and J ends were trimmed by 2 bases and 4 bases, with 9 bases remaining between them. Germline V CDR1 and CDR2: SGHRS, YFSETQ. This CDR3 has 13 residues. The CDR3 DNA is TGCGCCAGCAGCTTCGGGGAGGGCACTGAAGCTTTCTTT. This gives the protein CASSFGEGTEAFF.

This clonotype was found a few times. The J gene is TRBJ1-3, the V gene TRBV20-1, with 12 bases identical to TRBD1. The V and J ends lost 5 bases and 0 bases, in that order; junction bases with no gene match: 2. Looked up from germline, CDR1 is DFQATT and CDR2 is SNEGSKA (reference sequence). The CDR3 has 15 amino acids. CDR3 sequence reads: CSAWDRGHSGNTIYF. As DNA, the CDR3 is TGCAGTGCTTGGGACAGGGGGCACTCTGGAAACACCATATATTTT.

The genes are TRBV29-1 and TRBJ2-5; perhaps TRBD1 as D (6 bases). The V end lost 5 bases, the J end lost 5 bases, and 9 bases lay between the germline ends. The germline V gene has CDR1 SQVTM and CDR2 ANQGSEA. The CDR3 covers 11 residues. In nucleotides, the CDR3 is TGCAGCGTTATGCAGGGGGAGACCCAGTACTTC. Its translation: CSVMQGETQYF. Full variable domain (rest looked up from reference TRBV29-1 and TRBJ2-5): SAVISQKPSRDICQRGTSLTIQCQVDSQVTMMFWYRQQPGQSLTLIATANQGSEATYESGFVIDKFPISRPNLTFSTLTVSNMSPEDSSIYLCSVMQGETQYFGPGTRLLVL.

This clonotype was seen more than once but under ten times. The chain joins TRBV15 to TRBJ2-2, with D maybe TRBD2 (6 bases). The CDR3 covers 15 residues. Germline V lookup: CDR1 LNHNV, CDR2 YYDKDF (reference sequence). V was trimmed by 5 bases and J by 4 bases, leaving 14 bases between them. CDR3 DNA: TGTGCCACCAGCGAGGGGAGGAGAAGCACCGGGGAGCTGTTTTTT. Residues: CATSEGRRSTGELFF.